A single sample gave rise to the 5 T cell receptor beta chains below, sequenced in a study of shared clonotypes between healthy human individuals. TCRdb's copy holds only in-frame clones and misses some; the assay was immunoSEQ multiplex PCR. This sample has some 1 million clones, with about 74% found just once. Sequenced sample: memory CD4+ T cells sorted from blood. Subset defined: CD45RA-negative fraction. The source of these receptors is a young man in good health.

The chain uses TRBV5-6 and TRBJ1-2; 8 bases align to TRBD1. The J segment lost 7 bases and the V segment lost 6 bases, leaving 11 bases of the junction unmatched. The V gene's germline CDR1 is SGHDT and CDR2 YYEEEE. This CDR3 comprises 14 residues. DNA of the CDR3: TGTGCCAGCATCCTGTCGGACAGGGCTTTTGGCTACACCTTC. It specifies CASILSDRAFGYTF.

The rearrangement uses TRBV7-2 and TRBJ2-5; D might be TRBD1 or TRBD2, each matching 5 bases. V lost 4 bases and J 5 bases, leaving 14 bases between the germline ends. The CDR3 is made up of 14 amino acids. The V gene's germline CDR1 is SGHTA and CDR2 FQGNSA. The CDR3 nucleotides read TGTGCCAGCAGCTGGGACCCCACACGGGAGACCCAGTACTTC. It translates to CASSWDPTRETQYF. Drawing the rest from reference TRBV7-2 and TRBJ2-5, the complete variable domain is GAGVSQSPSNKVTEKGKDVELRCDPISGHTALYWYRQSLGQGLEFLIYFQGNSAPDKSGLPSDRFSAERTGGSVSTLTIQRTQQEDSAVYLCASSWDPTRETQYFGPGTRLLVL.

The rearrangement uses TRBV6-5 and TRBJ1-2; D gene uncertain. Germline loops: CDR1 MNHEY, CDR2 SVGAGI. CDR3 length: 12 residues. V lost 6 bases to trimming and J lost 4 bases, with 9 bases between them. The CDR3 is CASRAGSYGYTF. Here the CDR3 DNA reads TGTGCCAGCAGGGCGGGGAGCTATGGCTACACCTTC.

CDR3 in amino acids: CASRGQGNTEAFF. The CDR3 DNA is TGTGCCAGTAGGGGTCAAGGGAACACTGAAGCTTTCTTT. This chain links TRBV19 with TRBJ1-1, with no clear D. This CDR3 comprises 13 residues. Per germline, CDR1 LNHDA and CDR2 SQIVND (reference sequence). Trimming stripped 6 bases from V and 1 base from J, with 9 bases between.

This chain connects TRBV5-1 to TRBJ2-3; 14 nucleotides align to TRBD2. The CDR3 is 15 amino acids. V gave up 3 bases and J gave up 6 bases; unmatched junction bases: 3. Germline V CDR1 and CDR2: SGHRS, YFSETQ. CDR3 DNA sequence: TGCGCCAGCAGCTCCCGGACTAGCGGGAGGGATACGCAGTATTTT. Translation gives CASSSRTSGRDTQYF.